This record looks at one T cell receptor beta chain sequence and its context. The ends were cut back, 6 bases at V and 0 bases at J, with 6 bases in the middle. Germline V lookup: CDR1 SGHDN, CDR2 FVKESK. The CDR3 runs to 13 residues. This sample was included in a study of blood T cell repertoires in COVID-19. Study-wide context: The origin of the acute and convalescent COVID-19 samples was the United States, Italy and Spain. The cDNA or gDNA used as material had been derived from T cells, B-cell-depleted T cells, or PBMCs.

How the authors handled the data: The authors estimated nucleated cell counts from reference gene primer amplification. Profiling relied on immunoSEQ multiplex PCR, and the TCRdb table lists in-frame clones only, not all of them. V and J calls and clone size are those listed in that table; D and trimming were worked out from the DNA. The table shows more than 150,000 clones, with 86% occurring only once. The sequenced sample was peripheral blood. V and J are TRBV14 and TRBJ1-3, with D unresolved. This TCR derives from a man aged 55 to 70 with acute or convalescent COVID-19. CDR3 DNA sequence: TGTGCCAGCAGTCGGGACTCTGGAAACACCATATATTTT. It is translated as CASSRDSGNTIYF.